This TCR beta chain was captured in a study of cytomegalovirus exposure and HLA in healthy donors. This clone was seen a handful of times. The PCR ran on 60 Vbeta and 13 Jbeta primers. Assay: immunoSEQ multiplex PCR; the TCRdb copy retains only in-frame clones and omits some. The table includes roughly 180,000 clones, about four fifths detected once. The CDR3 consists of 16 residues. The germline CDR1 and CDR2 sequences are SGHNT and YYREEE (reference sequence). V was pared by 4 bases and J by 2 bases, with 16 bases between. The sequencing input was PBMCs. J is TRBJ1-3 and V is TRBV5-4; tentatively, D is TRBD1 (5 bases). This TCR derives from a man aged 18 to 30 in good health and CMV-seronegative. CDR3 bases: TGTGCCAGCAGCCAGGGAAATAGGGCGACTGGAAACACCATATATTTT. It specifies CASSQGNRATGNTIYF.